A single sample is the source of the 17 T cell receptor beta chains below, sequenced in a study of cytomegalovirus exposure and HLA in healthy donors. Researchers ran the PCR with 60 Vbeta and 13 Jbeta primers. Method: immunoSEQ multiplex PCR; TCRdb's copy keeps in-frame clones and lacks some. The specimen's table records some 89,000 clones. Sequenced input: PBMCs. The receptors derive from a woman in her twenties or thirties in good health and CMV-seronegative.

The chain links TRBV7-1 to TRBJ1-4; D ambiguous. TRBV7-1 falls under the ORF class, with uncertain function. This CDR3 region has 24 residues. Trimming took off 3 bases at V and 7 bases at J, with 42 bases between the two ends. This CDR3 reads CASSSQIWNRNSGWKTFVAEKLFF. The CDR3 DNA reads TGTGCCAGCAGCTCCCAAATTTGGAATCGTAATAGTGGGTGGAAGACCTTTGTAGCTGAAAAACTGTTTTTT.

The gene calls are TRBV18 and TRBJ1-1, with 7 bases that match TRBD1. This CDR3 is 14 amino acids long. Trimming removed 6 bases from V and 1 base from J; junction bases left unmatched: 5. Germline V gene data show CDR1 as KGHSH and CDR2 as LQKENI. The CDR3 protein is CASSRQGKNTEAFF. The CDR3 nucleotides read TGTGCCAGCTCCCGACAGGGAAAGAACACTGAAGCTTTCTTT.

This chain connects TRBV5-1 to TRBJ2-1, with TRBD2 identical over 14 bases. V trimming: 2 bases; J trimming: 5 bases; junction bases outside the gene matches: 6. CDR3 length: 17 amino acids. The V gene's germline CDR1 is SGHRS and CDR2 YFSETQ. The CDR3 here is CASSFPGTSGGDNEQFF. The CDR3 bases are TGCGCCAGCAGCTTTCCCGGGACTAGCGGGGGAGACAATGAGCAGTTCTTC.

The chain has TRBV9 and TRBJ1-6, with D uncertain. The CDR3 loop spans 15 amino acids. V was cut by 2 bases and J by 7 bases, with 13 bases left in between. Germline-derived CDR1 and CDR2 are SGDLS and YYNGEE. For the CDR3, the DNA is TGTGCCAGCAGCGTGACGACATCCCCCAATTCACCCCTCCACTTT. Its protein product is CASSVTTSPNSPLHF.

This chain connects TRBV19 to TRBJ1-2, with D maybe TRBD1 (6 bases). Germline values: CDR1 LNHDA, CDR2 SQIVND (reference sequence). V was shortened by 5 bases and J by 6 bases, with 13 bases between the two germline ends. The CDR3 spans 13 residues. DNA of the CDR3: TGTGCCAGTAGTCCCACAGGGCCGAATGGCTACACCTTC. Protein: CASSPTGPNGYTF.

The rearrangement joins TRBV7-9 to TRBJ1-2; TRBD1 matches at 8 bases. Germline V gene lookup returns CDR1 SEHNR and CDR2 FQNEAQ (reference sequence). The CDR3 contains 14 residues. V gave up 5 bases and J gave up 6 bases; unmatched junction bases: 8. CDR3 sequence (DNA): TGTGCCAGCAGCCATCCTCAGGGGGCCCATGGCTACACCTTC. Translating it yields CASSHPQGAHGYTF.

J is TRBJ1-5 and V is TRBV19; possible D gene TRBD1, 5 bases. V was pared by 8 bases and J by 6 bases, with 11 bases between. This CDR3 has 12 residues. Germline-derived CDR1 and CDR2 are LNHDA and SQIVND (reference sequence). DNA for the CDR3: TGTGCCAGTGGGCTGGGACTTCAGCCCCAGCATTTT. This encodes CASGLGLQPQHF. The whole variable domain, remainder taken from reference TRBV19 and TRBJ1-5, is DGGITQSPKYLFRKEGQNVTLSCEQNLNHDAMYWYRQDPGQGLRLIYYSQIVNDFQKGDIAEGYSVSREKKESFPLTVTSAQKNPTAFYLCASGLGLQPQHFGDGTRLSIL.

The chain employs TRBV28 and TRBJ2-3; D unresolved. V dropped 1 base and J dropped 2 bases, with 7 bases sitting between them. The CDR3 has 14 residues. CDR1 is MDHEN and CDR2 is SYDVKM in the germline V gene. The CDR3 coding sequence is TGTGCCAGCAGTTTATATGCACACACAGATACGCAGTATTTT. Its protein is CASSLYAHTDTQYF.

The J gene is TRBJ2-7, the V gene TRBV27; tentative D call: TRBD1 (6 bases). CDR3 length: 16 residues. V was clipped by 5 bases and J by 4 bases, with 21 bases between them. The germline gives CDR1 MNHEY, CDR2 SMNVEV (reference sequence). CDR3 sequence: CASSTMYLGQRYEQYF. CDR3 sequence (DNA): TGTGCCAGCAGTACAATGTATTTAGGACAGAGGTACGAGCAGTACTTC.

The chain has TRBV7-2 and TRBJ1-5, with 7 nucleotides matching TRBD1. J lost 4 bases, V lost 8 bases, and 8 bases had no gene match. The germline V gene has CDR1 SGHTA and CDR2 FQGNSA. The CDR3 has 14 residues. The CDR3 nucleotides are TGTGCCAGCGCTCGCTCAGGGGGGAATCAGCCCCAGCATTTT. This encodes CASARSGGNQPQHF.

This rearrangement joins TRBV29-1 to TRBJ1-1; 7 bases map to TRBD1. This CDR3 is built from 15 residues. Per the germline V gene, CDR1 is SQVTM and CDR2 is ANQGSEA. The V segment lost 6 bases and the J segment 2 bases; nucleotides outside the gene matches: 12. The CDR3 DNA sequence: TGCAGCGTCGTTGTTCCAGGGACAGCCAACACTGAAGCTTTCTTT. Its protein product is CSVVVPGTANTEAFF.

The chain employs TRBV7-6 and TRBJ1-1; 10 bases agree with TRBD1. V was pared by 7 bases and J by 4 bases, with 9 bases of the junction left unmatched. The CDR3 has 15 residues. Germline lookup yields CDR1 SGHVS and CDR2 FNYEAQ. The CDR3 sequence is CASTLGGTGATEAFF. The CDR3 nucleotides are TGTGCCAGCACCCTCGGGGGGACAGGGGCCACTGAAGCTTTCTTT.

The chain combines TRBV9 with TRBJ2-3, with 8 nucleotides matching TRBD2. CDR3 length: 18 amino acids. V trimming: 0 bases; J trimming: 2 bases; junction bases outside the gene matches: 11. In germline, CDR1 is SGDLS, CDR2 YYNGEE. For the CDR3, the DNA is TGTGCCAGCAGCGTAGCTAGGGCGGGGGGTTTTGTCACAGATACGCAGTATTTT. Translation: CASSVARAGGFVTDTQYF.

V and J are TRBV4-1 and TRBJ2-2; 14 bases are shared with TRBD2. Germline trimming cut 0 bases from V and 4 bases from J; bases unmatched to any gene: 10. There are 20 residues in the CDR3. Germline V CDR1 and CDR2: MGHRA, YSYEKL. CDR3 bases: TGCGCCAGCAGCCAAGAATTTCGGACTAGCGGGGGGTATGTCACCGGGGAGCTGTTTTTT. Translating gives CASSQEFRTSGGYVTGELFF.

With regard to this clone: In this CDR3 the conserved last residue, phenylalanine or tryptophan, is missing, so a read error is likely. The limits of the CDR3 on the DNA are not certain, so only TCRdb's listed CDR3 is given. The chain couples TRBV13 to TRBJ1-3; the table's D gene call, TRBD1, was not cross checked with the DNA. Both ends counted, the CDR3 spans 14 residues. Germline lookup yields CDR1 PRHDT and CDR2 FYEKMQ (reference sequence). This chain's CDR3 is CASRPKIGSGGIAE.

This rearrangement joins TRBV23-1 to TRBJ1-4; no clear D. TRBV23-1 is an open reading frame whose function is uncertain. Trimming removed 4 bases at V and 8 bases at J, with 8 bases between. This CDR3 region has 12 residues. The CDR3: CASSRPGEKLFF. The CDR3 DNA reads TGCGCCAGCAGTCGGCCCGGGGAAAAACTGTTTTTT.

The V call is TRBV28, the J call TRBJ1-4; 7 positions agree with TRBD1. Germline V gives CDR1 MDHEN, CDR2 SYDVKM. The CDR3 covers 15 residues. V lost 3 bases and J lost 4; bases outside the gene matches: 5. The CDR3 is CASSFSGQLNEKLFF. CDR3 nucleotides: TGTGCCAGCAGTTTCTCGGGACAGCTTAATGAAAAACTGTTTTTT.